This T cell receptor beta chain was found in a study of blood T cell repertoires in COVID-19. In the study overall: The United States, Italy and Spain provided the acute and convalescent COVID-19 samples. Sources were T cells, B-cell-depleted T cells, or PBMCs; the material itself was cDNA or gDNA.

CDR3 length: 16 residues. V was clipped by 4 bases and J by 7 bases; unmatched bases: 13. The germline gives CDR1 WNHNN, CDR2 SYGVQD (reference sequence). As handled by the study authors: Amplifying reference gene primers gave estimates of nucleated cell counts. The assay was immunoSEQ multiplex PCR, and TCRdb's table has in-frame clones only and misses some. That table furnishes V, J and clone size, whereas the DNA furnished D and trimming. The data contain some 170,000 clones, over 80% of them singletons. The clonotype comes from a woman between 45 and 65 years old with acute or convalescent COVID-19. The sample taken for sequencing was peripheral blood. The chain links TRBV10-1 to TRBJ2-1, with 7 nucleotides matching TRBD1. This CDR3 reads CASSGPEVRDSNEQFF. CDR3 DNA sequence: TGCGCCAGCAGTGGCCCAGAAGTACGGGACAGTAATGAGCAGTTCTTC.